A selection of T cell receptor beta chains follows, all from one sample in a study of blood T cell repertoires in COVID-19. TCRdb's copy holds only in-frame clones and misses some; the assay was immunoSEQ multiplex PCR. The sample lists roughly 320,000 clones, about 87% occurring once. Material for sequencing was peripheral blood. These receptors all stem from a woman in her forties or fifties with COVID-19, enrolled during active disease. CDR3s include the opening cysteine and the closing phenylalanine or tryptophan. A D gene is named only where the DNA matches it firmly. Expanded clones get a size class; other rows say once, few or many, or leave the size out.

j_call	cdr3_length	v_call	d_call	clone_size	cdr3_aa	cdr3_nt
TRBJ1-5	17	TRBV5-8	.	.	CASSLGLSKGGNQPQHF	TGTGCCAGCAGCTTGGGTTTGAGTAAGGGAGGCAATCAGCCCCAGCATTTT
TRBJ2-7	13	TRBV3-1/TRBV3-2	.	few	CASSQGVPGEQYF	TGTGCCAGCAGCCAAGGAGTGCCAGGGGAGCAGTACTTC
TRBJ2-1	18	TRBV6-4	TRBD2	.	CASSAQPYSGRAFNEQFF	TGTGCCAGCAGTGCCCAACCATATAGCGGGAGGGCCTTCAATGAGCAGTTCTTC
TRBJ1-2	14	TRBV6-5	TRBD1	.	CASVDRAANYGYTF	TGTGCCAGCGTGGACAGGGCAGCTAACTATGGCTACACCTTC
TRBJ2-2	16	TRBV29-1	TRBD2	.	CSAGLAGARDTGELFF	TGCAGCGCTGGACTAGCGGGAGCCCGGGACACCGGGGAGCTGTTTTTT
TRBJ1-1	15	TRBV25-1	.	.	CASSEWSGVNTEAFF	TGTGCCAGCAGTGAATGGTCAGGGGTGAACACTGAAGCTTTCTTT
TRBJ1-6	13	TRBV27	.	.	CASSQQLYSPLHF	TGTGCCAGCAGCCAGCAACTATATTCACCCCTCCACTTT
TRBJ2-4	20	TRBV6-1	.	.	CASSVTGYWRGGPSKNIQYF	TGTGCCAGCAGTGTGACAGGCTACTGGCGGGGAGGGCCATCCAAAAACATTCAGTACTTC
TRBJ2-1	19	TRBV7-9	TRBD2	.	CASSSSGLAGVVSYNEQFF	TGTGCCAGCAGCTCTTCGGGACTAGCGGGAGTAGTGTCCTACAATGAGCAGTTCTTC
TRBJ1-1	15	TRBV19	TRBD1	.	CASNHRDRGFTEAFF	TGTGCCAGTAACCACCGGGACAGGGGATTCACTGAAGCTTTCTTT
TRBJ1-5	14	TRBV5-1	.	.	CASSLLAVDQPQHF	TGCGCCAGCAGCTTGCTAGCAGTAGATCAGCCCCAGCATTTT
TRBJ2-3	16	TRBV6-4	TRBD2	.	CASSDSLAGATDTQYF	TGTGCCAGCAGTGACTCGCTAGCGGGAGCCACAGATACGCAGTATTTT
TRBJ2-7	14	TRBV19	TRBD2	.	CASRATSGIYEQYF	TGTGCCAGTAGGGCGACTAGCGGGATTTACGAGCAGTACTTC
TRBJ2-1	15	TRBV6-4	TRBD2	.	CASSIGLAGRNEQFF	TGTGCCAGCAGCATTGGACTAGCGGGTAGAAATGAGCAGTTCTTC